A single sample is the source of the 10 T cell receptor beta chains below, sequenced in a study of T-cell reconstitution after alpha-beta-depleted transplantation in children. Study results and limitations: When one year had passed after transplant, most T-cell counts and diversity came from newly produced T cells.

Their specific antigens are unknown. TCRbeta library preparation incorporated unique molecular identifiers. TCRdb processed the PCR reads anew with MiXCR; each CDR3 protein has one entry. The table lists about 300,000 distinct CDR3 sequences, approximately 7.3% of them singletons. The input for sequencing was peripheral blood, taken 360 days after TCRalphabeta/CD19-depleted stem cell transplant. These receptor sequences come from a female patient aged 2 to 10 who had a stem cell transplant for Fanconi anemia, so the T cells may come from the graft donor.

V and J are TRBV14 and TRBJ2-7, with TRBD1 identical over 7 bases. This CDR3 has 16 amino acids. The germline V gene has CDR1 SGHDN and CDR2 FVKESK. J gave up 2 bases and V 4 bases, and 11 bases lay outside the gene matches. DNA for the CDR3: TGTGCCAGCAGCCCATTGACAGGGACATACGCCTACGAGCAGTACTTC. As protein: CASSPLTGTYAYEQYF.

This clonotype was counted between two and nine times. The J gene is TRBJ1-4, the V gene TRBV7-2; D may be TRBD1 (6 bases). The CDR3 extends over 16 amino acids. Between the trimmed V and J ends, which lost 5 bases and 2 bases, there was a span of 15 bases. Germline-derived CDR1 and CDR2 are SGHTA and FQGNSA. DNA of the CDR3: TGTGCCAGCAGCACCCGACAGGTTGTTACTAATGAAAAACTGTTTTTT. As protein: CASSTRQVVTNEKLFF.

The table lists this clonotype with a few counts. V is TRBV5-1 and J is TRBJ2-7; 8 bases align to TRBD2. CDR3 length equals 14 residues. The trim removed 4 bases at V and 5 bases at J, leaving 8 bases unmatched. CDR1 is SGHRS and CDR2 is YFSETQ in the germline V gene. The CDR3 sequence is CASSLIPGGDEQYF. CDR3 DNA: TGCGCCAGCAGCCTGATCCCCGGGGGGGACGAGCAGTACTTC.

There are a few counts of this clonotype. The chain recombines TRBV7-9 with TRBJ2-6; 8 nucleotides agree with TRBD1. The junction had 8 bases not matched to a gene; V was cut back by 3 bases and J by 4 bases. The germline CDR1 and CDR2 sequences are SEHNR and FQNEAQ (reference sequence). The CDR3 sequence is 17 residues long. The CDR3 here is CASSLGRGPFGANVLTF. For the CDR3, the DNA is TGTGCCAGCAGCTTGGGCAGGGGGCCGTTCGGGGCCAACGTCCTGACTTTC.

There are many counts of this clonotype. The CDR3 DNA reads as TGTGCCACCAGCAGAGGGACAGCCCAAAAAAACATTCAGTACTTC. Its translation is CATSRGTAQKNIQYF. The chain couples TRBV15 to TRBJ2-4; TRBD1 is a possible D gene (6 bases). Germline V lookup: CDR1 LNHNV, CDR2 YYDKDF (reference sequence). This CDR3 is 15 amino acids long. The ends were cut back, 1 base at V and 4 bases at J, with 11 bases in the middle.

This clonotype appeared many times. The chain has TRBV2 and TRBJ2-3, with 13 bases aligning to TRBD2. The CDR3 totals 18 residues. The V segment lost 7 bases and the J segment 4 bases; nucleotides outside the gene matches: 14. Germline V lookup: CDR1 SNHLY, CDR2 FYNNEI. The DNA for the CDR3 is TGTGCCAGCATGAGAGGGCAGGGACTAGCGGGGTCCGCAGATACGCAGTATTTT. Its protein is CASMRGQGLAGSADTQYF. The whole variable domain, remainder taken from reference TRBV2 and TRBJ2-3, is EPEVTQTPSHQVTQMGQEVILRCVPISNHLYFYWYRQILGQKVEFLVSFYNNEISEKSEIFDDQFSVERPDGSNFTLKIRSTKLEDSAMYFCASMRGQGLAGSADTQYFGPGTRLTVL.

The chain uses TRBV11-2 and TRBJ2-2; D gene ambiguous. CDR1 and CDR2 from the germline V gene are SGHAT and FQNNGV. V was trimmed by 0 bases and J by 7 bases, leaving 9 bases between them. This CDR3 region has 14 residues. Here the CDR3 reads CASSLEVMVGELFF. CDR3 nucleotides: TGTGCCAGCAGCTTAGAGGTTATGGTCGGGGAGCTGTTTTTT. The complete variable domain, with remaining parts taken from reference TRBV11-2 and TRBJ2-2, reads EAGVAQSPRYKIIEKRQSVAFWCNPISGHATLYWYQQILGQGPKLLIQFQNNGVVDDSQLPKDRFSAERLKGVDSTLKIQPAKLEDSAVYLCASSLEVMVGELFFGEGSRLTVL.

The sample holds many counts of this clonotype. CDR3 in amino acids: CASSVKGEGYNEQFF. As DNA, the CDR3 is TGCGCCAGCAGTGTCAAGGGGGAAGGGTACAATGAGCAGTTCTTC. V is TRBV10-2 and J is TRBJ2-1, with a tentative D call TRBD1 (6 bases). There are 15 residues in the CDR3. Germline V lookup: CDR1 WSHSY, CDR2 SAAADI. Trimming removed 4 bases from V and 4 bases from J, with 14 bases in between.

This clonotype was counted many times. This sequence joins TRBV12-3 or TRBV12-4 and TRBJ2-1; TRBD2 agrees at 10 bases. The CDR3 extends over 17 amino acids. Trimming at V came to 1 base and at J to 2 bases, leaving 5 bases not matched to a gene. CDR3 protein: CASSLGLAGVPYNEQFF. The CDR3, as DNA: TGTGCCAGCAGTTTAGGGCTAGCGGGAGTACCCTACAATGAGCAGTTCTTC.

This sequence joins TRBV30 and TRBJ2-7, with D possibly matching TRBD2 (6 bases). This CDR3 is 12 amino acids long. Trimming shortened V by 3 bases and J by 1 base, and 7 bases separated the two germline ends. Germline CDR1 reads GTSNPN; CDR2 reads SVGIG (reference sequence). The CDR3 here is CAWSGGSYEQYF. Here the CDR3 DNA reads TGTGCCTGGAGCGGGGGTTCCTACGAGCAGTACTTC.